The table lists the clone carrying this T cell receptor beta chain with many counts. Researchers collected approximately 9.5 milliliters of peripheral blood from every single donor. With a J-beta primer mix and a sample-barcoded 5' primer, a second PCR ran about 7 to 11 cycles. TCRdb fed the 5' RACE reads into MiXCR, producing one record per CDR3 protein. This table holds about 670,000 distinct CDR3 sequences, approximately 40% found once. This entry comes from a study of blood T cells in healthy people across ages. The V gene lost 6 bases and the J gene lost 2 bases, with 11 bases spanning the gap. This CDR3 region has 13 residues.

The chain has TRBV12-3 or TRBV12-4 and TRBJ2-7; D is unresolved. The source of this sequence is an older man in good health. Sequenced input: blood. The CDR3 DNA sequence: TGTGCCAGCAGGCCCGATGACACCTACGAGCAGTACTTC. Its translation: CASRPDDTYEQYF.